This T cell receptor (beta chain) was sequenced during a study of radiotherapy plus CTLA-4 blockade in lung cancer. This clone was found once. Assay used: immunoSEQ multiplex PCR; TCRdb lists only in-frame clones, some missing. Among tens of thousands of clones listed, 65% to 75% were seen once. The sequence derives from a human donor with non-small cell lung cancer who had stable disease on radiotherapy plus ipilimumab. Material: peripheral blood, obtained from a patient treated with radiotherapy plus ipilimumab.

DNA for the CDR3: TGTGCCAGCAGGACACAGGGGGCTGATGAAAAACTGTTTTTT. This sequence encodes CASRTQGADEKLFF. The rearrangement uses TRBV6-6 and TRBJ1-4, with 9 bases identical to TRBD1. This CDR3 has 14 residues. The germline V gene has CDR1 MNHNY and CDR2 SVGAGI (reference sequence). The trim removed 6 bases at V and 6 bases at J, leaving 5 bases unmatched.